This T cell receptor (beta chain) was sequenced for a study of blood T cell repertoires in COVID-19. Study-level information: Acute and convalescent COVID-19 samples came from the United States, Italy and Spain. PBMCs, B-cell-depleted T cells, or T cells were the source of the cDNA or gDNA that made up the material.

How the authors handled the data: Amplifying reference gene primers gave estimates of nucleated cell counts. The protocol was immunoSEQ multiplex PCR, while the TCRdb copy is restricted to in-frame clones and leaves out a portion. D and trimming come from the DNA, and the V and J calls and clone size come from that table. Of 200,000 to 300,000 clones in the sample, just under 90% were seen once. The CDR3 extends over 15 amino acids. This TCR was recovered from a woman in her forties with acute or convalescent COVID-19. Material: peripheral blood. The chain carries TRBV21-1 and TRBJ1-5; the tabulated D call, TRBD1, remains unverified against the DNA. TRBV21-1 is a pseudogene. CDR3 loop: CASSKGEGGNQPQHF. The CDR3 DNA follows: TGTGCCAGCAGCAAGGGCGAGGGGGGCAATCAGCCCCAGCATTTT.